These 12 T cell receptor beta chains share one sample of origin, sequenced in a study of T cell repertoires in cytomegalovirus infection. TCRdb independently ran MiXCR on the reads; one entry per CDR3 protein. The sample has about 260,000 distinct CDR3 sequences, around 13% seen once. The sequenced material came from PBMCs. Receptors originate from a human donor in good health (CMV status not recorded). Some clones in this sample may be carry-over from other donors' samples.

The chain combines TRBV20-1 with TRBJ1-6; perhaps TRBD1 as D (5 bases). In germline, CDR1 is DFQATT, CDR2 SNEGSKA (reference sequence). Trimming shortened V by 6 bases and J by 10 bases, and 19 bases separated the two germline ends. The CDR3 sequence is 14 residues long. This CDR3 is CSAPPKGRGSPLHF. The CDR3, as DNA: TGCAGTGCCCCCCCCAAGGGGAGAGGGTCACCCCTCCACTTT.

This clonotype occurred many times. The CDR3: CASSRDRGSTEAFF. The CDR3 DNA sequence: TGTGCCAGCAGTAGGGACAGGGGGAGCACTGAAGCTTTCTTT. The rearrangement uses TRBV7-9 and TRBJ1-1; 11 positions agree with TRBD1. Looked up from germline, CDR1 is SEHNR and CDR2 is FQNEAQ (reference sequence). This CDR3 region has 14 residues. Germline trimming cut 6 bases from V and 4 bases from J; bases unmatched to any gene: 4.

This clonotype showed up just a few times. The V gene is TRBV2, the J gene TRBJ2-4; 7 nucleotides line up with TRBD1. CDR1 is SNHLY and CDR2 is FYNNEI in the germline V gene. The CDR3 consists of 15 residues. V dropped 6 bases and J dropped 0; count of bases not matched to a gene: 5. This CDR3 is CASSPGQLAKNIQYF. As DNA, the CDR3 is TGTGCCAGCAGCCCGGGACAGCTAGCCAAAAACATTCAGTACTTC.

This rearrangement joins TRBV20-1 to TRBJ2-1, with 7 nucleotides matching TRBD1. With V trimmed by 2 bases and J by 5 bases, 15 bases remained unmatched. This CDR3 spans 17 amino acids. Germline CDR1 is DFQATT and CDR2 is SNEGSKA (reference sequence). The CDR3 nucleotides read TGCAGTGCTAGACCCCACAGGGGTTTTTTGGGCAACAATGAGCAGTTCTTC. As protein: CSARPHRGFLGNNEQFF.

V and J are TRBV5-6 and TRBJ2-1, with D maybe TRBD1 (5 bases). Germline V gives CDR1 SGHDT, CDR2 YYEEEE. This CDR3 comprises 15 residues. Trimming stripped 4 bases from V and 2 bases from J, with 13 bases between. CDR3 sequence (DNA): TGTGCCAGCAGCCTAGGGGTCGACGCCTACAATGAGCAGTTCTTC. Translated: CASSLGVDAYNEQFF.

Concerning this clonotype: Possible read error: a much larger clone is one base away. The conserved phenylalanine or tryptophan normally closing the CDR3 is absent here, so this likely arose from a read error. The V call is TRBV2, the J call TRBJ1-5, with D perhaps TRBD1 (5 bases). CDR1 SNHLY and CDR2 FYNNEI come from the germline V gene. CDR3 length: 13 amino acids. V was cut by 3 bases and J by 5 bases, with 8 bases left in between. CDR3 DNA sequence: TGTGCCAGCAGTGATGTAGGGGATCAGCCCCAGCATTCT. Its protein is CASSDVGDQPQHS.

This clonotype showed up many times. The genes are TRBV12-3 or TRBV12-4 and TRBJ2-7, with D tentatively TRBD2 (5 bases). The CDR3 runs to 11 residues. V was trimmed by 5 bases and J by 6 bases, leaving 8 bases between them. This chain's CDR3 is CASSDYGEQYF. In DNA form, the CDR3 reads TGTGCCAGCAGTGACTACGGCGAGCAGTACTTC.

This chain uses TRBV20-1 with TRBJ2-3, with 9 bases lining up with TRBD2. Germline V gene lookup returns CDR1 DFQATT and CDR2 SNEGSKA (reference sequence). The CDR3 has 14 amino acids. Trimming removed 6 bases from V and 1 base from J; junction bases left unmatched: 5. This CDR3 reads CSAIAGEGTDTQYF. CDR3 bases: TGCAGTGCCATAGCGGGAGAAGGCACAGATACGCAGTATTTT.

This clonotype was observed a few times. J is TRBJ2-1 and V is TRBV29-1; D remains unclear. V lost 6 bases and J lost 5, with 14 bases in between. This CDR3 has 13 amino acids. Looked up from germline, CDR1 is SQVTM and CDR2 is ANQGSEA. CDR3: CSVSYFGDNEQFF. The DNA of the CDR3 is TGCAGCGTATCTTATTTTGGGGACAATGAGCAGTTCTTC.

This clonotype has just a few counts. The chain links TRBV18 to TRBJ1-4, with D uncertain. The CDR3 covers 12 residues. The germline V gene encodes CDR1 KGHSH and CDR2 LQKENI. The V and J ends lost 5 bases and 1 base respectively, with 2 bases between them. CDR3 in DNA: TGTGCCAGCTCAGAAACTAATGAAAAACTGTTTTTT. Translated: CASSETNEKLFF.

There are a few counts of this clonotype. The chain links TRBV5-1 to TRBJ2-2, with 8 bases lining up with TRBD1. The CDR3 is 15 residues long. The J segment lost 5 bases and the V segment lost 1 base, leaving 4 bases of the junction unmatched. Germline V lookup: CDR1 SGHRS, CDR2 YFSETQ. CDR3 sequence (DNA): TGCGCCAGCAGCTTGCAGGGGGCTGAGACCGGGGAGCTGTTTTTT. Protein sequence: CASSLQGAETGELFF.

Notes on this clonotype: A read error may explain this, as a much larger clone is one base away. The rearrangement links TRBV7-2 to TRBJ2-7, with D perhaps TRBD2 (5 bases). The germline CDR1 and CDR2 sequences are SGHTA and FQGNSA. The CDR3 spans 15 residues. CDR3 amino acids: CASSELVALGDEQSF. CDR3 nucleotides: TGTGCCAGCAGCGAACTAGTGGCCCTTGGTGACGAGCAGTCCTTC.